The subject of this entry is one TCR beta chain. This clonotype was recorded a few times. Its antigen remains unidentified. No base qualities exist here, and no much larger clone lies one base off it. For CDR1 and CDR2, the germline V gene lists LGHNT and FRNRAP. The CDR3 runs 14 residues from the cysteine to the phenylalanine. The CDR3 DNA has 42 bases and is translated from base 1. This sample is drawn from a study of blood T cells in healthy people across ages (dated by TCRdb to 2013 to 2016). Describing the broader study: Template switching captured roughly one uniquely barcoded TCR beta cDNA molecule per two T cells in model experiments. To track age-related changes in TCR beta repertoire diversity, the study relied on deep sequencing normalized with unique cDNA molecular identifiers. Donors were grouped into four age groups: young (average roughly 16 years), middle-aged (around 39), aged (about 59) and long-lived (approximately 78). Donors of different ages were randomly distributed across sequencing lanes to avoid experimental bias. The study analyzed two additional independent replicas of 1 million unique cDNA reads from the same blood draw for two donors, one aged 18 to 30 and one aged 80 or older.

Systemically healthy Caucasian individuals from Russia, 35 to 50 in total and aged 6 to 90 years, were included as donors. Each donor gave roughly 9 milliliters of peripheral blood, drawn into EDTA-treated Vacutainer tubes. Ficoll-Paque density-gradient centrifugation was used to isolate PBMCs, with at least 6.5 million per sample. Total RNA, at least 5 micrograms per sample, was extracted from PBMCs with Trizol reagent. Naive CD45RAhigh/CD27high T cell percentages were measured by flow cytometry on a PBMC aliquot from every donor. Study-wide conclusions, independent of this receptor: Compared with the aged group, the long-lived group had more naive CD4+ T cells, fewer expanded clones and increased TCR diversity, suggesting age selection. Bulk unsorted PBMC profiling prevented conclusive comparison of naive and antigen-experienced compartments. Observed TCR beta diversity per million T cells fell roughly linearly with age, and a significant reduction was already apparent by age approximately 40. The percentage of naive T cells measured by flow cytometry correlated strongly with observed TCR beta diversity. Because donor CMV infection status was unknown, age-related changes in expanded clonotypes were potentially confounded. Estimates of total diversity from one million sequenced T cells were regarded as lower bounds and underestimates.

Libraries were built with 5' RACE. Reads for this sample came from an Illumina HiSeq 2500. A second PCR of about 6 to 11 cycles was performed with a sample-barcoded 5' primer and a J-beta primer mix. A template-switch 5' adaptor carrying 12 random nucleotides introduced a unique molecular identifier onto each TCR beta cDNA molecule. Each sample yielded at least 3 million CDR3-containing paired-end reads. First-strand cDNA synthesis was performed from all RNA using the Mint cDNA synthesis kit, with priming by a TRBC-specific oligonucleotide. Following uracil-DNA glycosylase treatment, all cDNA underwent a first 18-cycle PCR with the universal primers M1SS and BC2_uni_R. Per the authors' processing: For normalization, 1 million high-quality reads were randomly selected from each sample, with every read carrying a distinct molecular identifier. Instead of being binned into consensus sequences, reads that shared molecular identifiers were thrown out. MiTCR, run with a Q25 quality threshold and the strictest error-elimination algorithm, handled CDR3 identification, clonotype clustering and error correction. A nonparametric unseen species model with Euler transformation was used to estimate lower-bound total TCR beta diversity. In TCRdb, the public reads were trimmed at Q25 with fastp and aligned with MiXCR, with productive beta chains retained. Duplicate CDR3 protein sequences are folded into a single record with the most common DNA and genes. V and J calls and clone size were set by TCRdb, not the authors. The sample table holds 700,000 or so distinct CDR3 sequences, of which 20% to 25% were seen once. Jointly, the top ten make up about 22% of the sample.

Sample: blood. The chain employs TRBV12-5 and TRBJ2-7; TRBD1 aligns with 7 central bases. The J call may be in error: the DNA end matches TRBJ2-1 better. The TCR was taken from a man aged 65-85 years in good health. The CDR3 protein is CASGPGTAINEQFF. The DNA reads TGTGCTAGTGGTCCCGGGACAGCTATTAATGAGCAGTTCTTC.